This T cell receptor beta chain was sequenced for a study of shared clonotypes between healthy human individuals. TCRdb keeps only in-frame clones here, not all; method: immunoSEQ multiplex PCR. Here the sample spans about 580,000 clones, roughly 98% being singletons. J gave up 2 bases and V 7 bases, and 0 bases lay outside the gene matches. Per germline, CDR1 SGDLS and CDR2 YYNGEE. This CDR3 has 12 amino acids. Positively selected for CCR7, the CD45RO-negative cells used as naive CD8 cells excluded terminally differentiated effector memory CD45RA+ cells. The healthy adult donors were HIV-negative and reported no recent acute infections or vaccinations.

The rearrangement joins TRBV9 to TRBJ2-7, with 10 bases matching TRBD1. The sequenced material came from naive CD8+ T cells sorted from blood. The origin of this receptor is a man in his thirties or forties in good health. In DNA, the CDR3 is TGTGCCAGCGGACAGGGGGCCTACGAGCAGTACTTC. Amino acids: CASGQGAYEQYF.